The entry that follows covers one T cell receptor beta chain sequence. As yet, its antigen is unknown. Its ends do not fully match the called genes, so a read error is possible. Vbeta (60) and Jbeta (13) primers were used in the PCR. The repertoire was sequenced with immunoSEQ multiplex PCR; TCRdb's copy has only in-frame clones and lacks some. The table lists roughly 90,000 clones, 80% of them singletons. The germline gives CDR1 MNHNY, CDR2 SVGAGI (reference sequence). The CDR3 has 11 residues. The data stem from a study of cytomegalovirus exposure and HLA in healthy donors. Study summary: T cells numbering 150 million to 200 million yielded more than 95 million unique TCR beta sequences in an earlier analysis. Study results and caveats: For TCR beta chains, V- and J-gene trimming was later linked to a missense DCLRE1C variant.

The chain joins TRBV6-6 to TRBJ1-6; tentative D call: TRBD1 (5 bases). The receptor was isolated from a young man in good health and CMV-seronegative. Sequencing was done on a sample of PBMCs. The chain's CDR3 is CASSYSGEGVF. CDR3 in DNA: TGTGCCAGCAGTTACTCAGGGGAGGGCGTCTTT.